The text below deals with one T cell receptor beta chain. No antigen is known for it. The data derive from a study of T cell responses to AZD1222 COVID-19 vaccine. Study results and caveats: Only a handful of AZD1222 recipients tested seropositive at baseline.

Profiled with immunoSEQ multiplex PCR; TCRdb holds only in-frame clones, not every one. The sample lists roughly 120,000 clones; just over 85% were seen once. This CDR3 is built from 12 residues. The germline V and J ends were trimmed by 6 bases and 8 bases, with 10 bases remaining between them. Germline V gene data show CDR1 as SEHNR and CDR2 as FQNEAQ (reference sequence). The sequencing used peripheral blood, collected 28 days after the second AZD1222 dose. The receptor was derived from an adult who received the AZD1222 COVID-19 vaccine. The chain links TRBV7-9 to TRBJ1-4; no reliable D call. CDR3 DNA: TGTGCCAGCAGGGGGTTCCAGGAAAAACTGTTTTTT. Residues: CASRGFQEKLFF.